This record concerns one T cell receptor beta chain sequence. This sample was included in a study of blood T cell repertoires in COVID-19. Study-wide context: The samples span acute and convalescent COVID-19 from the United States, Italy and Spain. T cells, B-cell-depleted T cells, or PBMCs provided the cDNA or gDNA that served as material.

During active infection, Seattle patients enrolled and were then monitored through disease. Sequenced by immunoSEQ multiplex PCR; TCRdb stores in-frame clones only, minus some. The table includes some 25,000 clones, roughly 77% detected once. V lost 5 bases to trimming and J lost 8 bases; unmatched junction nucleotides: 5. Germline CDR1 is SEHNR and CDR2 is FQNEAQ (reference sequence). This CDR3 is built from 15 residues. The sequencing sample was made of peripheral blood. The origin of this receptor is a woman in her 70s with COVID-19, enrolled during active disease. This rearrangement joins TRBV7-9 to TRBJ2-1, with 14 bases aligning to TRBD2. The DNA for the CDR3 is TGTGCCAGCAGCCATGGACTAGCGGGAGGATATGAGCAGTTCTTC. Translated: CASSHGLAGGYEQFF.